The 18 T cell receptor beta chains below all came from one sample that was sequenced in a study of identifying expanded T cells in peripheral blood. The data were produced by immunoSEQ multiplex PCR, yet TCRdb's version contains in-frame clones alone and is incomplete. Altogether about 52,000 clones are present, 65% to 90% being singletons, with the ten largest covering 11% to 15%. Sequenced material: blood. The receptors stem from a person aged 18 to 75 in good health.

In this sample, this clone turned up once. The chain couples TRBV29-1 to TRBJ2-7, with D perhaps given as TRBD1 or TRBD2 (6 bases each). V lost 8 bases and J lost 6, with 14 bases in between. The CDR3 runs to 11 residues. The germline CDR1 and CDR2 sequences are SQVTM and ANQGSEA. The CDR3, as DNA: TGCAGCCCGCCGGGGGCTCGCGAGCAGTACTTC. Protein sequence: CSPPGAREQYF.

The rearrangement uses TRBV6-1 and TRBJ1-1; D uncertain. Germline V gene data show CDR1 as MNHNS and CDR2 as SASEGT. This CDR3 has 11 amino acids. V lost 1 base and J lost 11, with 8 bases in between. The CDR3 region has the DNA TGTGCCAGCAGTGAAGTCTTGAGGGCTTTCTTT. This encodes CASSEVLRAFF.

This clone was recorded only once. The chain employs TRBV2 and TRBJ2-1, with D perhaps TRBD2 (6 bases). The V end was cut by 2 bases, the J end by 3 bases, with 14 bases between. The germline V gene encodes CDR1 SNHLY and CDR2 FYNNEI. This CDR3 region has 16 residues. This CDR3 reads CASSELGFSGYNEQFF. The CDR3 bases are TGTGCCAGCAGTGAATTAGGTTTTAGCGGCTACAATGAGCAGTTCTTC.

The table lists this clone with a count of one. V and J are TRBV2 and TRBJ1-5; 9 nucleotides match TRBD1. Per the germline V gene, CDR1 is SNHLY and CDR2 is FYNNEI. This CDR3 region has 15 residues. Germline trimming cut 5 bases from V and 3 bases from J; bases unmatched to any gene: 5. The CDR3 here is CASSRGQGNNQPQHF. CDR3 nucleotides: TGTGCCAGCAGTCGGGGACAGGGAAACAATCAGCCCCAGCATTTT.

The chain links TRBV5-6 to TRBJ2-2; the match to TRBD2 covers 11 bases. CDR1 and CDR2 from the germline V gene are SGHDT and YYEEEE. This CDR3 region has 16 residues. V dropped 4 bases and J dropped 6; count of bases not matched to a gene: 8. The DNA for the CDR3 is TGTGCCAGCAGCGCTGTAGCGGGGGGGTACTCCGGGGAGCTGTTTTTT. Amino acid sequence: CASSAVAGGYSGELFF.

The V gene is TRBV6-1, the J gene TRBJ1-4, with D unclear. Trimming took 4 bases from V and 8 from J, leaving 8 bases between them. The CDR3 covers 12 residues. CDR1 MNHNS and CDR2 SASEGT come from the germline V gene. CDR3 amino acids: CASSVGNEKLFF. CDR3 sequence (DNA): TGTGCCAGCAGTGTAGGTAACGAAAAACTGTTTTTT.

The sample holds one count of this clone. V gene TRBV5-4 combines with J gene TRBJ2-7; 7 nucleotides align to TRBD1. The CDR3 covers 12 residues. CDR1 and CDR2 from the germline V gene are SGHNT and YYREEE (reference sequence). V shed 3 bases, J shed 7 bases, and the junction held 4 bases outside the gene matches. This CDR3 is CASSYRGYEQYF. As DNA, the CDR3 is TGTGCCAGCAGCTACAGGGGATATGAGCAGTACTTC.

The J gene is TRBJ2-6, the V gene TRBV19; 7 bases align to TRBD1. This CDR3 is built from 18 residues. Germline values: CDR1 LNHDA, CDR2 SQIVND (reference sequence). J gave up 0 bases and V 4 bases, and 9 bases lay outside the gene matches. For the CDR3, the DNA is TGTGCCAGTAGTACAAGACAGGGTGCCTCCTCTGGGGCCAACGTCCTGACTTTC. Protein product: CASSTRQGASSGANVLTF.

This chain joins TRBV30 and TRBJ2-3; D gene uncertain. This CDR3 comprises 15 residues. The ends were cut back, 0 bases at V and 2 bases at J, with 12 bases in the middle. The germline V gene encodes CDR1 GTSNPN and CDR2 SVGIG (reference sequence). The CDR3 here is CAWSVDGRSTDTQYF. CDR3 nucleotides: TGTGCCTGGAGTGTTGATGGGCGGTCCACAGATACGCAGTATTTT.

V and J are TRBV10-3 and TRBJ2-1; D remains ambiguous. Trimming removed 0 bases at V and 5 bases at J, with 11 bases between. Germline V gene sequence: CDR1 ENHRY, CDR2 SYGVKD. The CDR3 is 15 residues long. CDR3 amino acids: CAISESAGFDNEQFF. As DNA, the CDR3 is TGTGCCATCAGTGAGTCGGCCGGGTTTGACAATGAGCAGTTCTTC.

The genes are TRBV9 and TRBJ2-3, with unresolved D. V was clipped by 0 bases and J by 1 base, with 6 bases between them. The CDR3 spans 14 residues. Germline V CDR1 and CDR2: SGDLS, YYNGEE. CDR3 nucleotide sequence: TGTGCCAGCAGCGTAGAACAGCGCACAGATACGCAGTATTTT. It is translated as CASSVEQRTDTQYF.

By its share, this clone is medium-sized. V gene TRBV19 combines with J gene TRBJ1-2; 9 nucleotides line up with TRBD1. The CDR3 extends over 12 amino acids. The germline V gene has CDR1 LNHDA and CDR2 SQIVND (reference sequence). J was trimmed by 10 bases and V by 8 bases; bases with no gene match: 8. The CDR3 here is CASEQGAMDYTF. In DNA, the CDR3 is TGTGCCAGTGAACAGGGGGCAATGGACTACACCTTC.

This chain connects TRBV7-8 to TRBJ2-1; D unclear. The V gene's germline CDR1 is SGHVS and CDR2 FQNEAQ. V was cut by 2 bases and J by 5 bases, with 16 bases left in between. CDR3 size: 16 residues. Here the CDR3 DNA reads TGTGCCAGCAGCTTATTTGCTCGGGTTTCGGACAATGAGCAGTTCTTC. Protein: CASSLFARVSDNEQFF.

DNA for the CDR3: TGTGCCAGCAGCCGCTCGTCAGGGCCCTCCTACAATGAGCAGTTCTTC. It codes for CASSRSSGPSYNEQFF. The chain couples TRBV11-2 to TRBJ2-1; D is perhaps TRBD1 (5 bases). Deletions cut 5 bases from V and 0 bases from J, with 14 bases between. The CDR3 is made up of 16 amino acids. The germline V gene encodes CDR1 SGHAT and CDR2 FQNNGV.

The DNA for the CDR3 is TGCGCCAGCAGCCCGGGGACAGGGAGGAACACTGAAGCTTTCTTT. Translation gives CASSPGTGRNTEAFF. V usage is TRBV5-1 and J usage is TRBJ1-1, with TRBD1 matching 9 bases. The junction had 5 bases not matched to a gene; V was cut back by 4 bases and J by 1 base. Germline lookup yields CDR1 SGHRS and CDR2 YFSETQ. This CDR3 comprises 15 residues.

The chain recombines TRBV12-5 with TRBJ1-2; D is possibly TRBD1 (5 bases). The V end lost 4 bases, the J end lost 6 bases, and 12 bases lay between the germline ends. The CDR3 loop spans 13 amino acids. Germline CDR1 and CDR2: LGHNT and FRNRAP. The CDR3 is CASGSGFRDGYTF. CDR3 in DNA: TGTGCTAGTGGTTCAGGGTTCCGGGATGGCTACACCTTC.

V is TRBV6-5 and J is TRBJ2-7, with D possibly TRBD2 on 7 matching bases. Trimming cost V 7 bases and J 4 bases, with 20 bases left between them. The germline gives CDR1 MNHEY, CDR2 SVGAGI. The CDR3 spans 15 residues. Here the CDR3 DNA reads TGTGCCAGCAAGGTGAGGGAGGGGGAAAAATACGAGCAGTACTTC. Its protein product is CASKVREGEKYEQYF.

This clone was recorded only once. The chain has TRBV30 and TRBJ2-7, with D maybe TRBD2 (5 bases). Germline V gene data show CDR1 as GTSNPN and CDR2 as SVGIG (reference sequence). Between the trimmed V and J ends, which lost 2 bases and 5 bases, there was a span of 7 bases. The CDR3 length is 11 residues. CDR3 region: CAWSRSDEQYF. The CDR3 nucleotides read TGTGCCTGGAGTCGTAGCGACGAGCAGTACTTC.